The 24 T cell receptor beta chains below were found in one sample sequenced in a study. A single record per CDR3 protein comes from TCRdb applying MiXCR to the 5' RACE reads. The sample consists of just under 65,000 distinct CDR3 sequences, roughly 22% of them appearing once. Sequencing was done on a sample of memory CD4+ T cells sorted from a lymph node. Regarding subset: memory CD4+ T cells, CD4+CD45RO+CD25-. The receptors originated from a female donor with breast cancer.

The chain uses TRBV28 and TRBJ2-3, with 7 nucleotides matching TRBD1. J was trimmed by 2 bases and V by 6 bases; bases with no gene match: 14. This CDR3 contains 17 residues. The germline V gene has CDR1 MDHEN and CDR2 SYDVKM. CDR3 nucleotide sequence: TGTGCCAGCAGCGCCGCGTCAACAGGGGCATTCACAGATACGCAGTATTTT. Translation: CASSAASTGAFTDTQYF.

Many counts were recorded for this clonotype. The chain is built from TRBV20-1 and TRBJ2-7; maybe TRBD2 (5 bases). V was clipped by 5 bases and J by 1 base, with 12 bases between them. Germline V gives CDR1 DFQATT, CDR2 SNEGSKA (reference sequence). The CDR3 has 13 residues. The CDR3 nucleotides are TGCAGTGCTCTGAGGGCCGTATCCTACGAGCAGTACTTC. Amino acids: CSALRAVSYEQYF.

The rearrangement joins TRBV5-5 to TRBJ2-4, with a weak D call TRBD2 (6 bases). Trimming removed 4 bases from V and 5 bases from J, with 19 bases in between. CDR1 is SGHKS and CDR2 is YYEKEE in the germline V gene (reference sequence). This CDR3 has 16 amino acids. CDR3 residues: CASSRALTSGENIQYF. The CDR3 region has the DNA TGTGCCAGCAGCCGGGCCCTTACATCGGGGGAAAACATTCAGTACTTC. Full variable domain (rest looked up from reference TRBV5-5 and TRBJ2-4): DAGVTQSPTHLIKTRGQQVTLRCSPISGHKSVSWYQQVLGQGPQFIFQYYEKEERGRGNFPDRFSARQFPNYSSELNVNALLLGDSALYLCASSRALTSGENIQYFGAGTRLSVL.

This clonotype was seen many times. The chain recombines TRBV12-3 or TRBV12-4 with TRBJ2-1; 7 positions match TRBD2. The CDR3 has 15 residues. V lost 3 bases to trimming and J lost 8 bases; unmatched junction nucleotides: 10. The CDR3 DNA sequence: TGTGCCAGCAGTTTTGGGGGAGGGCCCCGGGATGAGCAGTTCTTC. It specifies CASSFGGGPRDEQFF.

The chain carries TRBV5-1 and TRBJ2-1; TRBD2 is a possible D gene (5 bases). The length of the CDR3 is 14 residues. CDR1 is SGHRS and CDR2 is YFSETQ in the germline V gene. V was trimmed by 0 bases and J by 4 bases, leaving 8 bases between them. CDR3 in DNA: TGCGCCAGCAGCTTGGGTTCGGGATACAATGAGCAGTTCTTC. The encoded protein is CASSLGSGYNEQFF.

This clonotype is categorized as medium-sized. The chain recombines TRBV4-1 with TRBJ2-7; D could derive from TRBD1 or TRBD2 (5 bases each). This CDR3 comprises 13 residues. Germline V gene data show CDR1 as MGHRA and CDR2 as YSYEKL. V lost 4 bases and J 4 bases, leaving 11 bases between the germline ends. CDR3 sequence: CASSPGPKYEQYF. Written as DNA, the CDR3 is TGCGCCAGCAGCCCGGGACCAAAGTACGAGCAGTACTTC.

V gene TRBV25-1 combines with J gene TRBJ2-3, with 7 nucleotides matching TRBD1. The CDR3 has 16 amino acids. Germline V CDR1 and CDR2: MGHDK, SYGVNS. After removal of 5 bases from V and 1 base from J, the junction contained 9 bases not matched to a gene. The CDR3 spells CASSPHRGDGTDTQYF. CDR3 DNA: TGTGCCAGCAGTCCCCACAGGGGTGACGGCACAGATACGCAGTATTTT.

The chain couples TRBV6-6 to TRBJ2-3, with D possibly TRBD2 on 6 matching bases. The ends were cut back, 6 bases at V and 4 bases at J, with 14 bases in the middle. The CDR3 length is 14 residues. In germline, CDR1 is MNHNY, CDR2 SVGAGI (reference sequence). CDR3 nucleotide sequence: TGTGCCAGCAGGGATCCCGGGACTGCAGATACGCAGTATTTT. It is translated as CASRDPGTADTQYF.

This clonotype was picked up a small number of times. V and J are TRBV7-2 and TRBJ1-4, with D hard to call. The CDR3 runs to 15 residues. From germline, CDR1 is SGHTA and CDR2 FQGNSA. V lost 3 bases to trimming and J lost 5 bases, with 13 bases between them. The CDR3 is CASSFRWGKNEKLFF. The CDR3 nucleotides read TGTGCCAGCAGCTTTCGTTGGGGAAAAAATGAAAAACTGTTTTTT.

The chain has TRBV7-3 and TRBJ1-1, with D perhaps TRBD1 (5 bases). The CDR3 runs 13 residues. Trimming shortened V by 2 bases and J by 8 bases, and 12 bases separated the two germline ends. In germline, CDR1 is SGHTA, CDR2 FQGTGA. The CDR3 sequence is CASSLLGTQEAFF. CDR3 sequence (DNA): TGTGCCAGCAGCTTATTAGGGACGCAAGAAGCTTTCTTT.

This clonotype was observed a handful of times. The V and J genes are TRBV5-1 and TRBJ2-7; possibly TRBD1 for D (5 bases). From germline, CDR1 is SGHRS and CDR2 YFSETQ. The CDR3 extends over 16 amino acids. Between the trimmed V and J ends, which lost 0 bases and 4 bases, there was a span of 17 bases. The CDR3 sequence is CASSLGGWGGSYEQYF. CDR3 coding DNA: TGCGCCAGCAGCTTGGGCGGTTGGGGCGGAAGTTACGAGCAGTACTTC.

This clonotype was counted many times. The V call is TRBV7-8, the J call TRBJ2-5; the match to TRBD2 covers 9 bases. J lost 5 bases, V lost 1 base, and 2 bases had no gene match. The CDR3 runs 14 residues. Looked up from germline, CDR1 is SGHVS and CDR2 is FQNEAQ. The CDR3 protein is CASSLGLAEETQYF. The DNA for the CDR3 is TGTGCCAGCAGCTTAGGACTAGCGGAGGAGACCCAGTACTTC. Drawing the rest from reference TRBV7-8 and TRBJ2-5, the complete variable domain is GAGVSQSPRYKVAKRGQDVALRCDPISGHVSLFWYQQALGQGPEFLTYFQNEAQLDKSGLPSDRFFAERPEGSVSTLKIQRTQQEDSAVYLCASSLGLAEETQYFGPGTRLLVL.

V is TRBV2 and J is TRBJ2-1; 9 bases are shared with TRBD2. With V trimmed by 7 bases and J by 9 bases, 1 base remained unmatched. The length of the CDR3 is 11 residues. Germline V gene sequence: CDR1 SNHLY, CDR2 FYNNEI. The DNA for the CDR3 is TGTGCCAGCAAAGCGGGAGGTGAGCAGTTCTTC. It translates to CASKAGGEQFF.

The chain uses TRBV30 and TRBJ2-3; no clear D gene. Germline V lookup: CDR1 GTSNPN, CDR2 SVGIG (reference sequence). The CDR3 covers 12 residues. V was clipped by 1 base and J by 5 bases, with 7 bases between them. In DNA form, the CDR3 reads TGTGCCTGGAGTGATTCCCGAGATACGCAGTATTTT. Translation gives CAWSDSRDTQYF. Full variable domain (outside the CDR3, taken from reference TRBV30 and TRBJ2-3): SQTIHQWPATLVQPVGSPLSLECTVEGTSNPNLYWYRQAAGRGLQLLFYSVGIGQISSEVPQNLSASRPQDRQFILSSKKLLLSDSGFYLCAWSDSRDTQYFGPGTRLTVL.

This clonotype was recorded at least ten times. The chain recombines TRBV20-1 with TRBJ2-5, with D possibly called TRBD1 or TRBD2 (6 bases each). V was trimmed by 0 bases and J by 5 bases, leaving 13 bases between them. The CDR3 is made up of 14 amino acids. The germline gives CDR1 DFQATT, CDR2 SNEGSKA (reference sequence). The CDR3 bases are TGCAGTGCTAGAGACCCGGGGGCGGTTGAGACCCAGTACTTC. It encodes CSARDPGAVETQYF.

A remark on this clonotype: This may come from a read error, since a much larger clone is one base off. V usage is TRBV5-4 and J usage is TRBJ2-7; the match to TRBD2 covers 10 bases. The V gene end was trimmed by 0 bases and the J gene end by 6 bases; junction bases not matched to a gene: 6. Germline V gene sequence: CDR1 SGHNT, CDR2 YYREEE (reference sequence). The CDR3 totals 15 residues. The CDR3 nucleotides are TGTGCCAGCAGCTTGGCCCAGCGGGAGGGCCGCGAGCAGTACTTC. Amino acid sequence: CASSLAQREGREQYF.

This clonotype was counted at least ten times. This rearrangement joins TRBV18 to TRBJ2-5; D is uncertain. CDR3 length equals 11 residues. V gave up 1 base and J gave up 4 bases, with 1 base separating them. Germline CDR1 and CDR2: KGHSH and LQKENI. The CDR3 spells CASSPRETQYF. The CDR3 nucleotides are TGTGCCAGCTCACCACGAGAGACCCAGTACTTC.

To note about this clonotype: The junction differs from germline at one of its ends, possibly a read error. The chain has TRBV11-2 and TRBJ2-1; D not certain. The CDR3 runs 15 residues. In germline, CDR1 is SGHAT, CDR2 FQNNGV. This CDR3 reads CAGSFAVHPGNEQFF. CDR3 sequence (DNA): TGTGCCGGCAGCTTCGCGGTCCATCCGGGCAATGAGCAGTTCTTC.

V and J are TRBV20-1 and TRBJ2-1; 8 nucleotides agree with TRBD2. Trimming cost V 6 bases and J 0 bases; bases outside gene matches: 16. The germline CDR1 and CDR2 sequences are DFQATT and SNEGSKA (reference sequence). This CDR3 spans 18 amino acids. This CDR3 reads CSAPKGGKAGDSYNEQFF. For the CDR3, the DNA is TGCAGTGCCCCGAAGGGGGGAAAAGCGGGAGACTCCTACAATGAGCAGTTCTTC.

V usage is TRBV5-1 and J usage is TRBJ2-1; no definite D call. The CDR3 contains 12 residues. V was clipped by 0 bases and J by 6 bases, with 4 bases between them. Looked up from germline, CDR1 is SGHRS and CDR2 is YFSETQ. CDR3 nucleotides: TGCGCCAGCAGCTTGGCCCTCAATGAGCAGTTCTTC. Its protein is CASSLALNEQFF.

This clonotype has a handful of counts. Written as DNA, the CDR3 is TGTGCCAGCAGCACTAGACAGGGCGGGGAGACCCAGTACTTC. This gives the protein CASSTRQGGETQYF. The chain carries TRBV7-2 and TRBJ2-5; 7 nucleotides match TRBD1. Trimming at V came to 5 bases and at J to 5 bases, leaving 8 bases not matched to a gene. The CDR3 runs to 14 residues. Germline V gives CDR1 SGHTA, CDR2 FQGNSA.

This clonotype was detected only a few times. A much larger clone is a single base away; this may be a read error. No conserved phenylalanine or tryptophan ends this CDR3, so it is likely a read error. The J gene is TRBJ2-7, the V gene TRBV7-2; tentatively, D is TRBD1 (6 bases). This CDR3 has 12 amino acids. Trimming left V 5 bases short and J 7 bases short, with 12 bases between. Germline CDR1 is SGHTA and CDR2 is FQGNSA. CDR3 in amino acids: CASSPYREEQYC. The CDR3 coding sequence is TGTGCCAGCAGCCCTTACAGGGAAGAGCAGTACTGC.

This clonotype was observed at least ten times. The CDR3 sequence is CASSYQQGASTEAFF. CDR3 nucleotide sequence: TGTGCCAGCAGTTACCAACAGGGGGCTAGCACTGAAGCTTTCTTT. The V gene is TRBV6-5, the J gene TRBJ1-1; TRBD1 matches at 9 bases. The CDR3 is made up of 15 amino acids. Per germline, CDR1 MNHEY and CDR2 SVGAGI. V trimming: 2 bases; J trimming: 4 bases; junction bases outside the gene matches: 5.

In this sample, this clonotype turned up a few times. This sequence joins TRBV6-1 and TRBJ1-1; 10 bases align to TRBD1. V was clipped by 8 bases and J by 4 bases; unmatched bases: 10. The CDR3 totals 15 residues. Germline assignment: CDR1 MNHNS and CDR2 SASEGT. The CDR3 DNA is TGTGCCAGCGGCCGAGGGGACAGGGGCTTCACTGAAGCTTTCTTT. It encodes CASGRGDRGFTEAFF.